A selection of T cell receptor beta chains follows, all from one sample in a study of regulatory T cells in long-lasting Graves disease. TCRdb re-derived calls from the multiplex PCR reads in MiXCR, one entry per CDR3 protein. This table has 520,000 or so distinct CDR3 sequences, around 11% appearing once. The sample was also linked to a second study, of T cells in Graves' hyperthyroidism and ophthalmopathy.

The input for sequencing was peripheral blood mononuclear cells (PBMCs), taken at new diagnosis, from a patient treated with antithyroid drugs. The origin of the receptors is a young woman with Graves disease. The CDR3 runs from the conserved cysteine through the conserved F or W. Fields, in order: CDR3 length, V gene, J gene, CDR3 protein.

len: 16
v_gene: TRBV5-1
j_gene: TRBJ2-5
CDR3aa: CASSLEAQTYQETQYF

len: 15
v_gene: TRBV27
j_gene: TRBJ2-1
CDR3aa: CATSPLPGPHNEQFF

len: 14
v_gene: TRBV30
j_gene: TRBJ2-2
CDR3aa: CAWSPSVRTGELFF

len: 14
v_gene: TRBV5-1
j_gene: TRBJ2-7
CDR3aa: CASSLAWGPYEQYF

len: 15
v_gene: TRBV7-2
j_gene: TRBJ2-1
CDR3aa: CASSFTRSSYNEQFF

len: 17
v_gene: TRBV27
j_gene: TRBJ2-3
CDR3aa: CASTKVRDQGRTDTQYF

len: 13
v_gene: TRBV7-2
j_gene: TRBJ2-7
CDR3aa: CASSLGTAREQYF

len: 15
v_gene: TRBV6-1
j_gene: TRBJ1-1
CDR3aa: CASSRGDLLNTEAFF

len: 16
v_gene: TRBV10-2
j_gene: TRBJ1-3
CDR3aa: CASSESQGSDGNTIYF

len: 14
v_gene: TRBV28
j_gene: TRBJ2-7
CDR3aa: CASSLRAELYEQYF

len: 15
v_gene: TRBV18
j_gene: TRBJ1-4
CDR3aa: CASSPGQATNEKLFF

len: 13
v_gene: TRBV5-1
j_gene: TRBJ1-1
CDR3aa: CASSLEGTTEAFF

len: 17
v_gene: TRBV24-1
j_gene: TRBJ2-1
CDR3aa: CATSDFKASGPYNEQFF

len: 14
v_gene: TRBV4-2
j_gene: TRBJ2-1
CDR3aa: CASSLTGGRREQFF

len: 15
v_gene: TRBV9
j_gene: TRBJ2-3
CDR3aa: CASSSGQGERDTQYF

len: 13
v_gene: TRBV7-9
j_gene: TRBJ2-1
CDR3aa: CASSWGKYNEQFF

len: 16
v_gene: TRBV11-2
j_gene: TRBJ2-7
CDR3aa: CASSGGLAASSYEQYF

len: 14
v_gene: TRBV10-3
j_gene: TRBJ1-1
CDR3aa: CAISEKRENTEAFF

len: 19
v_gene: TRBV3-1
j_gene: TRBJ2-3
CDR3aa: CASSHLFPGLAAITDTQYF

len: 15
v_gene: TRBV6-1
j_gene: TRBJ1-4
CDR3aa: CASSPAGTGREKLFF

len: 16
v_gene: TRBV18
j_gene: TRBJ2-1
CDR3aa: CASSPGGQGYYNEQFF

len: 14
v_gene: TRBV29-1
j_gene: TRBJ2-5
CDR3aa: CSAGLGGVGETQYF

len: 14
v_gene: TRBV2
j_gene: TRBJ1-2
CDR3aa: CASRKRQNFYGYTF

len: 14
v_gene: TRBV11-3
j_gene: TRBJ1-1
CDR3aa: CASSSTGLGTEAFF

len: 17
v_gene: TRBV5-1
j_gene: TRBJ2-3
CDR3aa: CASSRGLAGVRTDTQYF

len: 16
v_gene: TRBV24-1
j_gene: TRBJ2-7
CDR3aa: CATKGNRDRGTYEQYF

len: 15
v_gene: TRBV5-1
j_gene: TRBJ1-2
CDR3aa: CASSPGQGYAGGYTF

len: 13
v_gene: TRBV27
j_gene: TRBJ2-5
CDR3aa: CASSMSGGLTQYF

len: 17
v_gene: TRBV12-3/TRBV12-4
j_gene: TRBJ2-1
CDR3aa: CASSPRPPGLAPNEQFF

len: 15
v_gene: TRBV6-1
j_gene: TRBJ1-5
CDR3aa: CASSKGGGGNQPQHF

len: 17
v_gene: TRBV28
j_gene: TRBJ2-3
CDR3aa: CASSPSPGTPSADTQYF

len: 14
v_gene: TRBV12-3/TRBV12-4
j_gene: TRBJ1-5
CDR3aa: CASTRGDSNQPQHF

len: 18
v_gene: TRBV13
j_gene: TRBJ2-7
CDR3aa: CASSFPGLQGMSSYEQYF

len: 15
v_gene: TRBV15
j_gene: TRBJ2-1
CDR3aa: CATSRAGTGYNEQFF

len: 15
v_gene: TRBV5-1
j_gene: TRBJ2-7
CDR3aa: CASSFLGQGVMEQYF

len: 15
v_gene: TRBV5-1
j_gene: TRBJ2-7
CDR3aa: CASSLAGTKSYEQYF

len: 13
v_gene: TRBV14
j_gene: TRBJ2-2
CDR3aa: CASTGPRTGELFF

len: 18
v_gene: TRBV20-1
j_gene: TRBJ2-1
CDR3aa: CSASSPFSGKSSYNEQFF

len: 16
v_gene: TRBV11-3
j_gene: TRBJ2-3
CDR3aa: CASSFLAGAITDTQYF

len: 15
v_gene: TRBV6-5
j_gene: TRBJ1-1
CDR3aa: CASSYTYRGNTEAFF

len: 14
v_gene: TRBV27
j_gene: TRBJ2-7
CDR3aa: CASTQTSLSYEQYF